These 16 T cell receptor beta chains were all obtained from the same sample, sequenced in a study of blood T cell repertoires in COVID-19 (dated by TCRdb to between 2020 and 2021). To prepare the library, the immunoSEQ multiplex PCR assay was applied. TCRdb re-hosts the immuneACCESS table, in-frame sequences only. Its copies lack some clones; in the studies checked, an unresolved V gene accounts for under half of them, and the cause for the rest is not known. The sample yields 150,000 or so clones; 75% to 90% were counted once. The ten largest clones add up to roughly 13% of the sample. The specimen was PBMCs or T cells enriched from blood (not recorded which). All receptors come from a woman aged 55-70 years who had recovered from COVID-19.

The rearrangement links TRBV6-5 to TRBJ2-5, with D tentatively TRBD1 (6 bases). The CDR3 is 14 residues long. Germline CDR1 is MNHEY and CDR2 is SVGAGI. Trimming took off 7 bases at V and 9 bases at J, with 21 bases between the two ends. CDR3 nucleotide sequence: TGTGCCAGCACCCCCCTCGGCCAGCACAGGGCCCAGTACTTC. Translated: CASTPLGQHRAQYF.

This chain links TRBV19 with TRBJ2-5; 7 bases are a match to TRBD1. V was pared by 5 bases and J by 2 bases, with 2 bases of the junction left unmatched. Germline V CDR1 and CDR2: LNHDA, SQIVND (reference sequence). The CDR3 is 13 amino acids. For the CDR3, the DNA is TGTGCCAGTAGTTGGACAGGACAAGAGACCCAGTACTTC. Translating it yields CASSWTGQETQYF. Full variable domain (rest looked up from reference TRBV19 and TRBJ2-5): DGGITQSPKYLFRKEGQNVTLSCEQNLNHDAMYWYRQDPGQGLRLIYYSQIVNDFQKGDIAEGYSVSREKKESFPLTVTSAQKNPTAFYLCASSWTGQETQYFGPGTRLLVL.

The chain recombines TRBV5-1 with TRBJ1-5; possibly TRBD1 for D (5 bases). V dropped 0 bases and J dropped 5 bases, with 12 bases sitting between them. Germline V gives CDR1 SGHRS, CDR2 YFSETQ. The CDR3 runs to 15 residues. The CDR3 nucleotides are TGCGCCAGCAGCTTGGGCGGGGGTAAGGATCAGCCCCAGCATTTT. Protein product: CASSLGGGKDQPQHF.

This clone was picked up a small number of times. The chain uses TRBV4-1 and TRBJ2-7, with 10 bases identical to TRBD2. Germline CDR1 is MGHRA and CDR2 is YSYEKL. The V gene end was trimmed by 5 bases and the J gene end by 4 bases; junction bases not matched to a gene: 8. The CDR3 runs 15 residues. The chain's CDR3 is CASSARTSGPYEQYF. The CDR3 DNA reads TGCGCCAGCAGCGCAAGGACTAGCGGTCCGTACGAGCAGTACTTC.

This sequence joins TRBV20-1 and TRBJ2-5; 9 bases match TRBD2. Germline V gene sequence: CDR1 DFQATT, CDR2 SNEGSKA (reference sequence). The V segment lost 3 bases and the J segment 7 bases; nucleotides outside the gene matches: 6. This CDR3 comprises 13 residues. CDR3 region: CSASAGGRGTQYF. CDR3 coding DNA: TGCAGTGCTAGTGCGGGGGGGCGCGGGACCCAGTACTTC.

V gene TRBV28 combines with J gene TRBJ2-7; no clear D gene. Germline V gene lookup returns CDR1 MDHEN and CDR2 SYDVKM. V dropped 5 bases and J dropped 1 base, with 12 bases sitting between them. This CDR3 is 14 amino acids long. CDR3 nucleotide sequence: TGTGCCAGCAGTCCCTGGCCCAGGTCCTACGAGCAGTACTTC. Protein: CASSPWPRSYEQYF.

V gene TRBV21-1 combines with J gene TRBJ1-2; TRBD1 reflects the table's D call only, with no check against the DNA. TRBV21-1 is described as a pseudogene. The CDR3 extends over 16 amino acids. Here the CDR3 reads CASNPWGKDTLYGYTF. Written as DNA, the CDR3 is TGTGCCAGCAACCCATGGGGAAAGGACACCCTCTATGGCTACACCTTC.

The chain couples TRBV9 to TRBJ2-5; D is possibly TRBD1 (6 bases). Germline values: CDR1 SGDLS, CDR2 YYNGEE. The V end lost 4 bases, the J end lost 4 bases, and 17 bases lay between the germline ends. The CDR3 has 15 amino acids. This CDR3 is CASSQMGHQGETQYF. CDR3 nucleotide sequence: TGTGCCAGCAGCCAAATGGGACACCAGGGAGAGACCCAGTACTTC.

This clone came up once. The chain combines TRBV6-2 or TRBV6-3 with TRBJ2-1; perhaps TRBD1 as D (7 bases). The germline CDR1 and CDR2 sequences are MNHEY and SVGEGT. CDR3 size: 14 residues. The V and J ends lost 5 bases and 8 bases respectively, with 16 bases between them. CDR3 in amino acids: CASSAQGGLDEQFF. In nucleotides, the CDR3 is TGTGCCAGCAGTGCCCAGGGGGGACTCGATGAGCAGTTCTTC.

The gene calls are TRBV30 and TRBJ1-5; 9 bases are a match to TRBD1. The CDR3 runs 15 residues. The germline V gene encodes CDR1 GTSNPN and CDR2 SVGIG (reference sequence). Trimming cost V 3 bases and J 5 bases; bases outside gene matches: 8. The CDR3 loop is CAWRNKGQGYQPQHF. The CDR3 DNA reads TGTGCCTGGAGGAATAAGGGACAGGGATATCAGCCCCAGCATTTT.

The chain links TRBV23-1 to TRBJ1-5, with D maybe TRBD1 (5 bases). TRBV23-1 qualifies as an ORF whose function is uncertain. V dropped 8 bases and J dropped 1 base, with 15 bases sitting between them. This CDR3 is built from 15 residues. The CDR3 is CASRDQGLSNQPQHF. The CDR3 DNA sequence: TGCGCCAGCCGAGATCAGGGCTTGAGCAATCAGCCCCAGCATTTT.

This chain connects TRBV28 to TRBJ2-7; possibly TRBD1 for D (6 bases). This CDR3 is built from 15 residues. V lost 3 bases and J 0 bases, leaving 12 bases between the germline ends. Germline CDR1 and CDR2: MDHEN and SYDVKM. The CDR3 bases are TGTGCCAGCAGTTTTCCCGGGACAAGCTCCTACGAGCAGTACTTC. Translated, it gives CASSFPGTSSYEQYF. Full variable domain (remainder filled in from reference TRBV28 and TRBJ2-7): DVKVTQSSRYLVKRTGEKVFLECVQDMDHENMFWYRQDPGLGLRLIYFSYDVKMKEKGDIPEGYSVSREKKERFSLILESASTNQTSMYLCASSFPGTSSYEQYFGPGTRLTVT.

The gene calls are TRBV30 and TRBJ1-6; D is unresolved. The CDR3 contains 15 residues. From germline, CDR1 is GTSNPN and CDR2 SVGIG (reference sequence). Between the trimmed V and J ends, which lost 1 base and 6 bases, there was a span of 13 bases. The CDR3 is CAWSEQQKINSPLHF. CDR3 sequence (DNA): TGTGCCTGGAGTGAACAACAGAAGATTAATTCACCCCTCCACTTT.

CDR3 region: CASSLAGTGHTEAFF. The CDR3 bases are TGTGCCAGCAGCTTGGCGGGGACAGGGCACACTGAAGCTTTCTTT. The rearrangement links TRBV5-4 to TRBJ1-1; 9 positions match TRBD1. Trimming removed 0 bases from V and 3 bases from J; junction bases left unmatched: 3. The CDR3 contains 15 residues. Germline loops: CDR1 SGHNT, CDR2 YYREEE (reference sequence).

The chain joins TRBV6-5 to TRBJ2-2, with D perhaps matching TRBD1 (6 bases). Trimming took 6 bases from V and 6 from J, leaving 14 bases between them. Germline CDR1 reads MNHEY; CDR2 reads SVGAGI. CDR3 length: 14 residues. The CDR3 reads CASRPRGDAGELFF. Here the CDR3 DNA reads TGTGCCAGCAGGCCCAGGGGTGACGCCGGGGAGCTGTTTTTT.

The chain combines TRBV5-1 with TRBJ2-2, with D maybe TRBD2 (5 bases). V lost 4 bases to trimming and J lost 7 bases, with 11 bases between them. The CDR3 is 13 amino acids. Germline V gives CDR1 SGHRS, CDR2 YFSETQ. The CDR3 reads CASSRGELGELFF. The CDR3 DNA follows: TGCGCCAGCAGCCGGGGAGAACTCGGGGAGCTGTTTTTT.